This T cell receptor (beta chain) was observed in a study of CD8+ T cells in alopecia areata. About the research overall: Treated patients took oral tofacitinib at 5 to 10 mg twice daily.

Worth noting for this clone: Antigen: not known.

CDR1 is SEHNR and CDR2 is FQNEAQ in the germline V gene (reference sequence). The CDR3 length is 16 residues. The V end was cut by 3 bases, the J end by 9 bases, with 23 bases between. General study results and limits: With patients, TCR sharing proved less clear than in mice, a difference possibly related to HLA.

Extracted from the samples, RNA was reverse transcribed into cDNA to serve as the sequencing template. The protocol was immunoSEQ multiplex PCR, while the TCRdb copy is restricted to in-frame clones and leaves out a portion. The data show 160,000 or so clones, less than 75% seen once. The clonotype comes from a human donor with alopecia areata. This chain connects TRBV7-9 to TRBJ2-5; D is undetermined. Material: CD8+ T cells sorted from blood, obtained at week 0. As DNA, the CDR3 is TGTGCCAGCAGCTTTGGACGATCCCGCCCCAATGGGGCCCAGTACTTC. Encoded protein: CASSFGRSRPNGAQYF.